The 29 T cell receptor beta chains listed next were all sequenced from one sample in a study of cytomegalovirus exposure and HLA in healthy donors. Vbeta (60) and Jbeta (13) primers were used in the PCR. Using immunoSEQ multiplex PCR, the repertoire was profiled, and TCRdb retains in-frame clones only, with some absent. The repertoire holds 110,000 or so clones, with about four fifths as singletons. The specimen sequenced was PBMCs. Receptors originate from a woman aged 18-35 years in good health and CMV-seronegative.

This chain joins TRBV9 and TRBJ1-6; the match to TRBD1 covers 8 bases. There are 16 residues in the CDR3. CDR1 is SGDLS, CDR2 YYNGEE, per germline. V was pared by 0 bases and J by 6 bases, with 5 bases of the junction left unmatched. This CDR3 is CASSVDRDRPNSPLHF. The CDR3 DNA reads as TGTGCCAGCAGCGTAGACCGGGACAGGCCTAATTCACCCCTCCACTTT.

The chain uses TRBV7-2 and TRBJ1-1; a weak D match, TRBD1 (5 bases). The V end was cut by 6 bases, the J end by 1 base, with 12 bases between. The CDR3 runs to 14 residues. Germline V gene lookup returns CDR1 SGHTA and CDR2 FQGNSA. The CDR3 protein is CASSNRGGNTEAFF. The DNA for the CDR3 is TGTGCCAGCAGTAACCGGGGGGGGAACACTGAAGCTTTCTTT.

The rearrangement links TRBV4-3 to TRBJ1-4; no clear D gene. The CDR3 sequence is 15 residues long. CDR1 is LGHNA and CDR2 is YSLEER in the germline V gene. With 0 bases removed from V and 3 bases from J, the gap between germline ends came to 8 bases. CDR3 coding DNA: TGCGCCAGCAGCCAAGATTCGGGTGCTAATGAAAAACTGTTTTTT. It specifies CASSQDSGANEKLFF.

A word on this clone: A junction end diverges from the germline sequence, so it may reflect a read error. The J gene is TRBJ2-1, the V gene TRBV7-9, with 10 nucleotides matching TRBD2. The CDR3 is 12 residues long. The germline gives CDR1 SEHNR, CDR2 FQNEAQ (reference sequence). This CDR3 is CSSNRLAGEQFF. The CDR3 DNA reads as TGTTCCAGCAACCGACTAGCGGGTGAGCAGTTCTTC.

This clone was counted only a few times. The rearrangement uses TRBV5-8 and TRBJ2-7; D perhaps matches TRBD1 (5 bases). Trimming took off 2 bases at V and 1 base at J, with 7 bases between the two ends. This CDR3 has 13 residues. The germline gives CDR1 SGHTS, CDR2 YDEGEE. As DNA, the CDR3 is TGTGCCAGCAGCTTCCAGGGTTCCTACGAGCAGTACTTC. Encoded protein: CASSFQGSYEQYF.

This clone was counted only a few times. The rearrangement uses TRBV4-1 and TRBJ1-5, with TRBD1 matching 8 bases. Trimming removed 6 bases from V and 7 bases from J; junction bases left unmatched: 11. CDR1 and CDR2 from the germline V gene are MGHRA and YSYEKL. The CDR3 consists of 15 residues. The CDR3 region is CASRLTQGASQPQHF. In DNA, the CDR3 is TGCGCCAGCAGACTCACGCAGGGGGCCAGCCAGCCCCAGCATTTT.

The chain employs TRBV5-1 and TRBJ2-5, with 10 bases fitting TRBD2. CDR1 is SGHRS and CDR2 is YFSETQ in the germline V gene. CDR3 length: 15 amino acids. V was pared by 4 bases and J by 0 bases, with 3 bases of the junction left unmatched. The CDR3 nucleotides are TGCGCCAGCAGCATAGCGGGGGGACACCAAGAGACCCAGTACTTC. This encodes CASSIAGGHQETQYF.

The chain employs TRBV6-1 and TRBJ1-1; 9 nucleotides align to TRBD1. Per germline, CDR1 MNHNS and CDR2 SASEGT. This CDR3 has 14 residues. The ends lost 4 bases at V and 5 bases at J; junction bases unmatched: 5. The CDR3 DNA is TGTGCCAGCAGTGTACAGGGGGCTGAAACTGAAGCTTTCTTT. Translated, it gives CASSVQGAETEAFF.

As DNA, the CDR3 is TGTGCCAGCAGTAGAACCGGGACAGGGTATGGCTACACCTTC. Translation gives CASSRTGTGYGYTF. The V and J genes are TRBV2 and TRBJ1-2; 9 bases line up with TRBD1. The CDR3 totals 14 residues. V trimming: 5 bases; J trimming: 5 bases; junction bases outside the gene matches: 6. Germline V lookup: CDR1 SNHLY, CDR2 FYNNEI.

The J gene is TRBJ2-1, the V gene TRBV28; weak D call: TRBD1 (5 bases). The germline V gene encodes CDR1 MDHEN and CDR2 SYDVKM. This CDR3 is 15 amino acids long. V lost 4 bases and J 4 bases, leaving 14 bases between the germline ends. CDR3: CASSSMTVKYNEQFF. The CDR3 DNA sequence: TGTGCCAGCAGTTCTATGACAGTAAAGTACAATGAGCAGTTCTTC.

This chain links TRBV4-1 with TRBJ1-2; D call uncertain. The germline V gene has CDR1 MGHRA and CDR2 YSYEKL. The V end was cut by 1 base, the J end by 8 bases, with 17 bases between. This CDR3 has 15 residues. The DNA of the CDR3 is TGCGCCAGCAGCCAAGTGGAGGGATCCTTGGAGGGCTACACCTTC. It specifies CASSQVEGSLEGYTF.

Note on this clone: One junction end disagrees with the germline gene, perhaps due to a read error. The chain is built from TRBV5-1 and TRBJ2-2, with D possibly matching TRBD2 (5 bases). Germline CDR1 SGHRS, CDR2 YFSETQ. This CDR3 has 14 residues. Here the CDR3 reads CASSLVGNTGELVF. CDR3 DNA sequence: TGCGCCAGCAGCTTGGTGGGGAACACCGGGGAGCTGGTTTTT.

The sample holds one count of this clone. V gene TRBV19 combines with J gene TRBJ2-7; TRBD2 might be the D (5 bases). This CDR3 comprises 12 residues. Germline CDR1 reads LNHDA; CDR2 reads SQIVND (reference sequence). The V end lost 9 bases, the J end lost 4 bases, and 13 bases lay between the germline ends. The CDR3 nucleotides read TGTGCCAGCCCCCGGGGTGATTACGAGCAGTACTTC. It yields the protein CASPRGDYEQYF.

This chain links TRBV6-5 with TRBJ2-5; 7 bases are shared with TRBD2. CDR1 and CDR2 from the germline V gene are MNHEY and SVGAGI. The CDR3 is 15 residues long. The V segment lost 0 bases and the J segment 1 base; nucleotides outside the gene matches: 2. As DNA, the CDR3 is TGTGCCAGCAGTTACTCGACGGGGGGCCAAGAGACCCAGTACTTC. As protein: CASSYSTGGQETQYF.

This clone was recorded once. The V call is TRBV25-1, the J call TRBJ2-7; 9 positions match TRBD1. CDR1 and CDR2 (germline): MGHDK, SYGVNS. The junction had 6 bases not matched to a gene; V was cut back by 6 bases and J by 6 bases. This CDR3 spans 13 amino acids. CDR3 amino acids: CASRRTGDPEQYV. For the CDR3, the DNA is TGTGCCAGCAGGAGGACAGGGGACCCCGAGCAGTACGTC.

The chain uses TRBV28 and TRBJ2-6, with TRBD2 as a possible D gene (6 bases). Germline V gene sequence: CDR1 MDHEN, CDR2 SYDVKM. V was shortened by 6 bases and J by 2 bases, with 14 bases between the two germline ends. This CDR3 is built from 16 residues. The CDR3 nucleotides are TGTGCCAGCAGAGGCGGGGCGCACACTGGGGCCAACGTCCTGACTTTC. Translation: CASRGGAHTGANVLTF. Together with reference TRBV28 and TRBJ2-6, the CDR3 gives the full variable domain: DVKVTQSSRYLVKRTGEKVFLECVQDMDHENMFWYRQDPGLGLRLIYFSYDVKMKEKGDIPEGYSVSREKKERFSLILESASTNQTSMYLCASRGGAHTGANVLTFGAGSRLTVL.

The chain couples TRBV5-6 to TRBJ1-1; D is ambiguous. Between the trimmed V and J ends, which lost 0 bases and 8 bases, there was a span of 8 bases. The CDR3 is made up of 12 amino acids. From germline, CDR1 is SGHDT and CDR2 YYEEEE. The DNA for the CDR3 is TGTGCCAGCAGCTTGGAGAGGGCGGAAGCTTTCTTT. Residues: CASSLERAEAFF.

The chain carries TRBV4-1 and TRBJ2-2; TRBD1 matches at 8 bases. The CDR3 is made up of 14 amino acids. V shed 1 base, J shed 6 bases, and the junction held 1 base outside the gene matches. CDR1 MGHRA and CDR2 YSYEKL come from the germline V gene. This CDR3 is CASSQAQGAGELFF. CDR3 DNA sequence: TGCGCCAGCAGCCAAGCACAGGGGGCCGGGGAGCTGTTTTTT.

V usage is TRBV6-1 and J usage is TRBJ1-3, with D uncertain. Looked up from germline, CDR1 is MNHNS and CDR2 is SASEGT. The CDR3 sequence is 15 residues long. V lost 0 bases and J lost 1, with 7 bases in between. The CDR3 sequence: CASSEAHSSGNTIYF. The CDR3, as DNA: TGTGCCAGCAGTGAAGCCCACTCTTCTGGAAACACCATATATTTT.

V gene TRBV4-2 combines with J gene TRBJ1-4; D is uncertain. This CDR3 region has 13 residues. Deletions cut 0 bases from V and 5 bases from J, with 4 bases between. CDR1 LGHNA and CDR2 YNFKEQ come from the germline V gene. The CDR3 spells CASSQDRNEKLFF. CDR3 nucleotides: TGTGCCAGCAGCCAAGACAGAAATGAAAAACTGTTTTTT.

V is TRBV6-5 and J is TRBJ2-7; TRBD1 matches at 8 bases. The CDR3 is 12 amino acids. Losses at the gene ends were 6 bases for V and 6 bases for J; bases not matched to a gene: 4. Germline V gives CDR1 MNHEY, CDR2 SVGAGI. The CDR3 spells CASRAGGAEQYF. The CDR3 DNA follows: TGTGCCAGCAGGGCAGGGGGCGCCGAGCAGTACTTC.

V is TRBV5-6 and J is TRBJ1-2, with D maybe TRBD1 (6 bases). V was shortened by 1 base and J by 4 bases, with 11 bases between the two germline ends. The germline gives CDR1 SGHDT, CDR2 YYEEEE. There are 14 residues in the CDR3. CDR3 coding DNA: TGTGCCAGCAGCTTGTCAGGGGAGGGCTATGGCTACACCTTC. This sequence encodes CASSLSGEGYGYTF.

The V gene is TRBV14, the J gene TRBJ2-2, with 12 bases matching TRBD1. The germline V gene has CDR1 SGHDN and CDR2 FVKESK. This CDR3 spans 15 amino acids. V was pared by 5 bases and J by 8 bases, with 6 bases of the junction left unmatched. CDR3 DNA sequence: TGTGCCAGCAGCTTCGGGACAGGGGGCTTTGGGGAGCTGTTTTTT. It translates to CASSFGTGGFGELFF.

V usage is TRBV4-1 and J usage is TRBJ2-7, with a possible D match to TRBD1 (6 bases). The CDR3 is 18 residues long. Germline CDR1 is MGHRA and CDR2 is YSYEKL. Trimming stripped 1 base from V and 0 bases from J, with 19 bases between. CDR3 loop: CASSQAGPQEGGSYEQYF. DNA of the CDR3: TGCGCCAGCAGCCAAGCCGGACCCCAGGAAGGGGGCTCCTACGAGCAGTACTTC.

The rearrangement joins TRBV7-2 to TRBJ2-3; 7 nucleotides line up with TRBD2. V was pared by 0 bases and J by 5 bases, with 2 bases of the junction left unmatched. This CDR3 comprises 14 residues. CDR1 is SGHTA and CDR2 is FQGNSA in the germline V gene. CDR3 sequence (DNA): TGTGCCAGCAGCTTAGCCGGGAGGAAAGATACGCAGTATTTT. Encoded protein: CASSLAGRKDTQYF.

The chain carries TRBV10-3 and TRBJ2-3; TRBD2 matches at 9 bases. V lost 4 bases and J lost 2; bases outside the gene matches: 7. CDR1 and CDR2 from the germline V gene are ENHRY and SYGVKD. The CDR3 has 16 amino acids. The CDR3 spells CAISGNSGGNTDTQYF. DNA of the CDR3: TGTGCCATCAGTGGTAACAGCGGGGGGAACACAGATACGCAGTATTTT.

The chain is built from TRBV18 and TRBJ1-1; 9 bases align to TRBD1. The CDR3 has 16 amino acids. Trimming removed 2 bases from V and 1 base from J; junction bases left unmatched: 5. Germline V gene sequence: CDR1 KGHSH, CDR2 LQKENI. The CDR3 nucleotides are TGTGCCAGCTCACCAGGGGACAGGGCACGGAACACTGAAGCTTTCTTT. Translating gives CASSPGDRARNTEAFF.

This chain connects TRBV6-6 to TRBJ2-7, with 8 bases identical to TRBD1. Per germline, CDR1 MNHNY and CDR2 SVGAGI (reference sequence). V gave up 6 bases and J gave up 4 bases; unmatched junction bases: 11. CDR3 length equals 15 residues. This CDR3 is CASRPPGGASYEQYF. The CDR3 bases are TGTGCCAGCAGACCCCCAGGGGGCGCTTCTTACGAGCAGTACTTC.

The chain's CDR3 is CASSLSTGWGSNTEAFF. CDR3 nucleotide sequence: TGTGCCAGCAGTTTATCGACAGGGTGGGGTTCGAACACTGAAGCTTTCTTT. V is TRBV27 and J is TRBJ1-1, with 7 nucleotides matching TRBD1. This CDR3 spans 17 amino acids. Germline-derived CDR1 and CDR2 are MNHEY and SMNVEV (reference sequence). Germline trimming cut 0 bases from V and 1 base from J; bases unmatched to any gene: 8.